This TCR beta chain stems from a study of T-cell reconstitution after alpha-beta-depleted transplantation in children. Unique molecular identifiers were incorporated into the prepared TCRbeta library. TCRdb processed the PCR reads anew with MiXCR; each CDR3 protein has one entry. Of approximately 350,000 distinct CDR3 sequences in the sample, about 17% are singletons; the top ten hold roughly 40%. Germline-derived CDR1 and CDR2 are SGHNT and YENEEA. The V gene lost 1 base and the J gene lost 5 bases, with 16 bases spanning the gap. This CDR3 spans 16 amino acids. Regarding the study as a whole: At around two months after transplant, the alpha-beta T cells were reportedly derived from several hundred expanded clones that came from non-depleted graft cells.

This clonotype has only a few counts. What it recognizes is unknown. The specimen comprised PBMCs, mostly from graft donor cells, sampled 360 days after TCRalphabeta/CD19-depleted stem cell transplant. This chain uses TRBV11-3 with TRBJ2-3; unclear D gene. This receptor was taken from a male patient aged 2 to 10 who had a stem cell transplant for acute lymphoblastic leukemia, so the T cells may come from the graft donor. CDR3 nucleotides: TGTGCCAGCAGCTTAGGAGGTAGCAAAGTAGGAGATACGCAGTATTTT. Translation gives CASSLGGSKVGDTQYF.